This TCR beta chain was found in a study of blood T cell repertoires in COVID-19 (TCRdb year 2020). A note on the overall study: The collaborator samples originated in the United States, Italy and Spain and spanned the acute and convalescent phases of COVID-19. The prospective study material was composed of cDNA or gDNA derived from T cells, B-cell-depleted T cells, or PBMCs. Subjects who had been exposed to COVID-19, were actively infected with it, or had recovered from it provided the deeply sampled blood TCRbeta repertoires that made up the dataset. The repertoires were made available in a free public database intended to serve as a resource for research on the immune response to SARS-CoV-2. The samples were drawn from two sources: the first 160 participants of the ongoing ImmuneRACE study, and about 1,300 subjects contributed by 6 global collaborators. A de-identified subject ID, COVID-19 status, age in years and sex were almost always included in the sample metadata. Where available, HLA class I and class II types were obtained from metadata supplied by the sample provider rather than from assay-based typing. Study-level results and caveats: How much clinical and demographic metadata was included differed by source and by participant, and the metadata was provided uncurated.

Remarks on this clone: The specificity of this receptor is unknown. It has no much larger one-base neighbor in the sample; base qualities were not kept.

The collaborating institutions used their own protocols to collect whole blood in K2EDTA tubes. For TCRbeta analysis, collaborators shipped samples as frozen whole blood, isolated PBMCs, or DNA extracted from either of those sample types. TCRbeta CDR3 regions were amplified from genomic DNA by means of the immunoSEQ Assay, a bias-controlled multiplex PCR. As for the original processing: The number of nucleated cells in each sample was estimated by amplification of reference gene primers within the assay. To quantify the absolute abundance of each unique TCRbeta CDR3 rearrangement, sequence reads were collapsed and filtered. Productive Simpson clonality was computed per sample as the square root of Simpson's diversity index over productive rearrangements. TCRdb stores this immuneACCESS table with in-frame sequences only. Part of the clones is absent; in the studies checked, under half of the shortfall reflects unresolved V genes, and no reason is known for the rest. Clone size and the V and J calls come from that table; the DNA yielded D and trimming. The sample table records roughly 150,000 clones; around 89% of these occur just once. The ten largest clones add up to roughly 3.2% of the sample.

Ends trimmed: V by 3 bases, J by 6 bases; bases unmatched to a gene: 15. CDR1 and CDR2 are drawn from the germline V gene (reference sequence): GTSNPN, SVGIG. Including cysteine and phenylalanine, the CDR3 has 17 amino acids. Kept here is only the CDR3 DNA, which spans 51 bases and is read in frame from base 1. The sequence joins TRBV30 to TRBJ2-1, with 9 junctional bases fitting TRBD2. This clonotype was obtained from an older woman with active COVID-19. What was sequenced was peripheral blood. The CDR3 loop reads CAWSGLPLAGVGNEQFF. The bases are TGTGCCTGGAGCGGTCTGCCCTTAGCGGGAGTAGGCAATGAGCAGTTCTTC.